This T cell receptor beta chain stems from a study of response to subunit inactivated influenza vaccine. Overall study findings and caveats: Each seasonal influenza vaccination recruits few new T cells, the authors suggested.

Each CDR3 protein gets one entry after TCRdb re-called the RT-PCR reads with MiXCR. The repertoire includes about 160,000 distinct CDR3 sequences, about a tenth of them detected once, and around 12% sits in the top ten. Concerning this clonotype itself: Its specificity is unknown.

The CDR3 runs to 15 residues. Germline assignment: CDR1 SGHKS and CDR2 YYEKEE (reference sequence). The germline V and J ends were trimmed by 0 bases and 0 bases, with 6 bases remaining between them. The TCR sequence derives from a man between 45 and 60 years old who received an inactivated influenza vaccine. This rearrangement joins TRBV5-5 to TRBJ1-4; no definite D call. The sample here was non-naive T cells sorted from PBMCs, taken roughly 46 days after vaccination. DNA for the CDR3: TGTGCCAGCAGCTTGGGTGTTGCAACTAATGAAAAACTGTTTTTT. Translation gives CASSLGVATNEKLFF.